This TCR beta chain was retrieved from a study of T cell changes during pregnancy in multiple sclerosis. Here immunoSEQ multiplex PCR was the method, and the copy in TCRdb shows in-frame clones only, minus some. The sample includes approximately 30,000 clones, roughly 91% of them seen just once. The ends lost 7 bases at V and 8 bases at J; junction bases unmatched: 11. Germline loops: CDR1 SGHDT, CDR2 YYEEEE. This CDR3 is built from 14 residues. The sequencing here drew on CD8+ T cells from peripheral blood mononuclear cells, taken in the second trimester of pregnancy. The rearrangement uses TRBV5-6 and TRBJ1-1, with 10 bases aligning to TRBD1. The receptor's source is a female donor in good health, enrolled as a control in a pregnancy study. CDR3 sequence reads: CASGYGTGASEAFF. In nucleotides, the CDR3 is TGTGCCAGCGGCTACGGGACAGGGGCATCGGAAGCTTTCTTT.